Listed here are 16 T cell receptor beta chains from one sample, sequenced in a study of technical replicates of blood from a few donors. Measured with immunoSEQ multiplex PCR; TCRdb has only the in-frame clones, and not every one. This sample has 60,000 to 90,000 clones, with approximately 97% found just once. The material sequenced was T cells isolated from PBMCs. These receptors originate from a human donor in good health.

The chain links TRBV11-3 to TRBJ2-1, with D possibly TRBD2 on 6 matching bases. The V gene lost 1 base and the J gene lost 15 bases, with 19 bases spanning the gap. The CDR3 contains 14 residues. The germline gives CDR1 SGHNT, CDR2 YENEEA. This CDR3 is CASSLGGPAGQRFF. The CDR3 DNA follows: TGTGCCAGCAGCTTAGGTGGTCCAGCGGGTCAACGGTTCTTC.

The V call is TRBV28, the J call TRBJ2-2; no clear D gene. Trimming removed 2 bases from V and 2 bases from J, with 12 bases in between. Germline V gene data show CDR1 as MDHEN and CDR2 as SYDVKM. The CDR3 is made up of 16 amino acids. The CDR3 loop is CASSLVSRPNTGELFF. CDR3 bases: TGTGCCAGCAGTTTAGTCAGTCGCCCTAACACCGGGGAGCTGTTTTTT.

V gene TRBV7-2 combines with J gene TRBJ1-4; D may be TRBD1 (5 bases). The V end lost 3 bases, the J end lost 0 bases, and 8 bases lay between the germline ends. CDR3 size: 15 residues. In germline, CDR1 is SGHTA, CDR2 FQGNSA. The CDR3 reads CASSFDSSTNEKLFF. CDR3 nucleotide sequence: TGTGCCAGCAGCTTTGACAGCTCAACTAATGAAAAACTGTTTTTT.

This chain links TRBV9 with TRBJ1-2; the match to TRBD1 covers 7 bases. This CDR3 has 15 residues. V shed 0 bases, J shed 4 bases, and the junction held 6 bases outside the gene matches. Germline lookup yields CDR1 SGDLS and CDR2 YYNGEE. The CDR3 loop is CASSVDRGLPYGYTF. The CDR3 coding sequence is TGTGCCAGCAGCGTAGACAGGGGCCTCCCCTATGGCTACACCTTC.

This rearrangement joins TRBV6-5 to TRBJ1-5, with a tentative D call TRBD1 (6 bases). CDR1 is MNHEY and CDR2 is SVGAGI in the germline V gene. The CDR3 length is 13 residues. V lost 5 bases to trimming and J lost 4 bases, with 9 bases between them. The CDR3 region has the DNA TGTGCCAGCAGTGGACAGCCGAATCAGCCCCAGCATTTT. Protein product: CASSGQPNQPQHF.

This chain uses TRBV5-6 with TRBJ1-5; 8 positions match TRBD1. The CDR3 length is 14 residues. The germline CDR1 and CDR2 sequences are SGHDT and YYEEEE. J gave up 4 bases and V 4 bases, and 4 bases lay outside the gene matches. The CDR3 reads CASSRQGRNQPQHF. DNA for the CDR3: TGTGCCAGCAGCCGACAGGGGCGGAATCAGCCCCAGCATTTT.

The V call is TRBV18, the J call TRBJ1-5; 9 positions agree with TRBD1. The CDR3 is made up of 17 amino acids. V shed 5 bases and J 4 bases; nucleotides not matched to a gene: 12. Per germline, CDR1 KGHSH and CDR2 LQKENI. CDR3 sequence: CASSTGQGPDRNQPQHF. Written as DNA, the CDR3 is TGTGCCAGCTCAACCGGACAGGGGCCTGACAGGAATCAGCCCCAGCATTTT.

The V call is TRBV28, the J call TRBJ2-3, with 8 bases aligning to TRBD2. The trim removed 1 base at V and 3 bases at J, leaving 6 bases unmatched. CDR3 length: 16 residues. Germline CDR1 MDHEN, CDR2 SYDVKM. This chain's CDR3 is CASSLFIGGATDTQYF. Written as DNA, the CDR3 is TGTGCCAGCAGTTTATTTATCGGGGGGGCAACAGATACGCAGTATTTT. The full variable domain, its missing parts supplied by reference TRBV28 and TRBJ2-3, is DVKVTQSSRYLVKRTGEKVFLECVQDMDHENMFWYRQDPGLGLRLIYFSYDVKMKEKGDIPEGYSVSREKKERFSLILESASTNQTSMYLCASSLFIGGATDTQYFGPGTRLTVL.

This clone was picked up a small number of times. The chain couples TRBV6-5 to TRBJ2-5, with TRBD1 as a possible D gene (7 bases). This CDR3 is built from 14 residues. V lost 6 bases and J lost 10, with 21 bases in between. CDR1 is MNHEY and CDR2 is SVGAGI in the germline V gene. For the CDR3, the DNA is TGTGCCAGCAGCACAAGGGCCCAGGGGGGCGACCAGTACTTC. It encodes CASSTRAQGGDQYF.

This clone was recorded only once. V gene TRBV29-1 combines with J gene TRBJ1-2, with D possibly TRBD1 on 6 matching bases. Germline V gene data show CDR1 as SQVTM and CDR2 as ANQGSEA. This CDR3 has 13 residues. Between the trimmed V and J ends, which lost 4 bases and 2 bases, there was a span of 11 bases. The CDR3 DNA sequence: TGCAGCGTTGTCGGACAGCGAAACTATGGCTACACCTTC. This translates into CSVVGQRNYGYTF.

This sequence joins TRBV6-1 and TRBJ2-2; D unclear. V was shortened by 2 bases and J by 0 bases, with 7 bases between the two germline ends. Germline-derived CDR1 and CDR2 are MNHNS and SASEGT. The CDR3 consists of 15 residues. Written as DNA, the CDR3 is TGTGCCAGCAGTGAACTGCGAACGAACACCGGGGAGCTGTTTTTT. Translation: CASSELRTNTGELFF.

The chain recombines TRBV7-8 with TRBJ1-1; D might be TRBD1 (5 bases). Trimming stripped 1 base from V and 1 base from J, with 10 bases between. Per germline, CDR1 SGHVS and CDR2 FQNEAQ. The CDR3 consists of 15 residues. CDR3 residues: CASSLVVGGNTEAFF. In nucleotides, the CDR3 is TGTGCCAGCAGCTTAGTTGTGGGGGGGAACACTGAAGCTTTCTTT.

Details on this clone: A junction boundary mismatches the germline segment, possibly from a read error. The chain carries TRBV6-5 and TRBJ1-6, with TRBD1 matching over 7 bases. This CDR3 contains 14 residues. Looked up from germline, CDR1 is MNHEY and CDR2 is SVGAGI. The DNA of the CDR3 is TGTGCCAGCAGGGGTATGACAGGGAATTCAGCCCTCCACTTT. Translating gives CASRGMTGNSALHF.

The chain combines TRBV30 with TRBJ1-3, with D unclear. V was clipped by 5 bases and J by 6 bases, with 11 bases between them. CDR1 and CDR2 (germline): GTSNPN, SVGIG (reference sequence). This CDR3 has 12 residues. This CDR3 is CAWRREANTIYF. In nucleotides, the CDR3 is TGTGCCTGGCGGAGGGAGGCAAACACCATATATTTT.

Only one count was recorded for this clone. The chain couples TRBV5-1 to TRBJ2-1, with a tentative D call TRBD2 (5 bases). The CDR3 sequence is 12 residues long. Deletions cut 5 bases from V and 6 bases from J, with 9 bases between. Germline values: CDR1 SGHRS, CDR2 YFSETQ. The CDR3 DNA reads TGCGCCAGCAGTAGGAGGTTCAATGAGCAGTTCTTC. Protein: CASSRRFNEQFF.

The chain combines TRBV7-2 with TRBJ2-1; 11 bases line up with TRBD2. The germline V gene has CDR1 SGHTA and CDR2 FQGNSA. The V segment lost 6 bases and the J segment 6 bases; nucleotides outside the gene matches: 7. This CDR3 has 15 residues. For the CDR3, the DNA is TGTGCCAGCAGACGCACTAGCGGGAGCGTCAATGAGCAGTTCTTC. This sequence encodes CASRRTSGSVNEQFF.